Described below is a single TCR beta chain sequence and its context. This clonotype occurred many times. The antigen it recognizes is unknown. No quality values exist for individual bases; no much larger clone is one base distant. According to the study, the label for this sample's time point signals: newly diagnosed GD, antithyroid drugs for less than 3 months. For both TCR sequencing and RNA sequencing, RNA was extracted from PBMCs using TRIzol. Graves' disease was diagnosed according to American Thyroid Association guidelines. The patients came from an endocrinology department in Xi'an, China. Each patient gave approximately 9.7 milliliters of peripheral blood, collected in an EDTA anticoagulant tube. PBMCs were isolated by Ficoll Paque Plus density gradient separation without further T cell sorting. An Agilent 2100 Bioanalyzer and agarose gel were used to check RNA quality, while a NanoDrop 2000 measured RNA concentration.

The method was multiplex PCR. This sample was sequenced with an Illumina HiSeq 4000. TCR beta libraries were built with iRepertoire HTBI primers and Arm-PCR amplification of CDR3 regions. Gel purification was performed on PCR products prior to sequencing. On the study's bioinformatics: Gene usage analysis of CDR3 amino acid clonotypes relied on the roughly 64 TRBV and 14 TRBJ segments identified across samples. Filtered high-quality paired reads were merged into contigs using COPE and FqMerger. BLAST was used to align contigs to IMGT TRBV, TRBD and TRBJ reference genes, and CDR3 was defined according to IMGT. Any clonotype with a frequency above 0.1% was counted as a highly expanded clone. Shannon entropy served as the measure of repertoire diversity, while the Gini coefficient captured V-J evenness. Clonotypes shared by more than one individual were considered public. TCRdb reworked the public reads: Q25 trimming with fastp, MiXCR clone assembly, productive beta chains retained. Here each entry gathers all rows of one CDR3 protein and keeps the most common genes and DNA. The V and J calls here are based on TCRdb, not the publication. Present in this sample are approximately 400,000 distinct CDR3 sequences, roughly a sixth of which were seen just once. About a fifth of the sample goes to the ten largest clones.

These data belong to a study of regulatory T cells in long-lasting Graves disease (dated by TCRdb to the early 2020s). Background on the whole study: Newly diagnosed Graves' disease patients had taken antithyroid drugs for less than 3 months. Persistent Graves' disease patients were compared with newly diagnosed Graves' disease patients by peripheral blood TCR sequencing and RNA sequencing. The study took place in China and was registered as a clinical trial. A total of roughly 35 samples underwent TCR sequencing, from roughly 13 patients with persistent Graves' disease and about 20 patients with newly diagnosed Graves' disease. General study outcomes and caveats: The small sample size was acknowledged by the authors as a limitation that may reduce accuracy. Lower TCR Shannon entropy and fewer highly expanded clones were observed in persistent Graves' disease patients than in newly diagnosed patients, which suggested clonal expansion. Only peripheral blood was studied, because thyroid tissue, the primary lesion, was inaccessible. Sequencing and analysis were limited to the TCR beta chain. Persistent patients shared more public clonotypes among themselves (around 3,000) than newly diagnosed patients did (roughly 920).

The sample here was peripheral blood mononuclear cells (PBMCs), taken at new diagnosis, from a patient treated with antithyroid drugs. The receptor was isolated from a female donor with Graves disease.

The DNA sequence is given as TGTGCCAGCACCTGGACAGGGGGCAGTTATGGCAATCAGCCCCAGCATTTT. Protein translation: CASTWTGGSYGNQPQHF. The chain couples TRBV12-3 or TRBV12-4 to TRBJ1-5, and 11 bases in between align with TRBD1. The CDR3 runs 17 amino acids, cysteine and phenylalanine included. Only the CDR3 region is kept as DNA, spanning 51 bases read in frame from base 1. The germline V end is reduced by 7 bases and the J end by 2 bases; junction bases left unmatched: 10.